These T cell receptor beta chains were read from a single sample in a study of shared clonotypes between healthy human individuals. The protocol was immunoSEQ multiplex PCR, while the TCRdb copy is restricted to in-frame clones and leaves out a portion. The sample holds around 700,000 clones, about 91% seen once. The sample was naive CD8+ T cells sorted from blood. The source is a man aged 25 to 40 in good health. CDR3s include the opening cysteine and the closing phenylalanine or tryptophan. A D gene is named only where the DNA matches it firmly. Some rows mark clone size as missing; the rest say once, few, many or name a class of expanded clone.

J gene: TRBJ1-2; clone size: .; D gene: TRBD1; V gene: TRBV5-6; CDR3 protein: CASSLVEGAVNNTF; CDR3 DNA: TGTGCCAGCAGCCTCGTGGAGGGGGCAGTAAATAACACCTTC
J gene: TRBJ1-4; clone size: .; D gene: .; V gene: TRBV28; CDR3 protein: CASSFRQTNEKLFF; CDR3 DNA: TGTGCCAGCAGTTTCCGACAGACTAATGAAAAACTGTTTTTT
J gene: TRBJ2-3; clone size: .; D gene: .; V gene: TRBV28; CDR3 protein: CASSPIFHDLSTDTQYF; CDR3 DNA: TGTGCCAGCAGTCCCATCTTCCACGACCTTAGCACAGATACGCAGTATTTT
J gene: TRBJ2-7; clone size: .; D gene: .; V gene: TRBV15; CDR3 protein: CATSREYDTLGDEQYF; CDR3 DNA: TGTGCCACCAGCAGAGAATACGACACCCTGGGCGACGAGCAGTACTTC
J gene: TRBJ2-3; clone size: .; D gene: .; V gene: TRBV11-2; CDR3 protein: CASSREPTYTQYF; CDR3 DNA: TGTGCCAGCAGCCGGGAACCCACATATACGCAGTATTTT
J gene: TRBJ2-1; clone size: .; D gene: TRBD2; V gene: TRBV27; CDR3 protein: CASSQGLAGYNEQFF; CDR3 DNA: TGTGCCAGCAGTCAGGGGCTAGCGGGCTACAATGAGCAGTTCTTC
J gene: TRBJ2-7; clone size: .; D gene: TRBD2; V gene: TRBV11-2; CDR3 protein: CASSRGGSSYEQYF; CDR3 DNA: TGTGCCAGCAGCCGGGGGGGAAGCTCCTACGAGCAGTACTTC
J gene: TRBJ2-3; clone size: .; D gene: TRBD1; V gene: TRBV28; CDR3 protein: CASSEETGYGTDTQYF; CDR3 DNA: TGTGCCAGCAGCGAGGAGACAGGGTACGGCACAGATACGCAGTATTTT
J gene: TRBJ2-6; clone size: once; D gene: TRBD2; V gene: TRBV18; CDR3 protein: CASSPPRGGSGRASSGANVLTF; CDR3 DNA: TGTGCCAGCTCACCCCCCAGGGGAGGAAGCGGGAGGGCCTCTTCTGGGGCCAACGTCCTGACTTTC
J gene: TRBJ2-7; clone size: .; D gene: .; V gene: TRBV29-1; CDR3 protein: CSANDRYEQYF; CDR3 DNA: TGCAGCGCTAACGACAGGTACGAGCAGTACTTC
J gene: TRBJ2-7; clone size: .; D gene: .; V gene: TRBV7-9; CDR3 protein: CASSLALAASYEQYF; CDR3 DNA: TGTGCCAGCAGCTTAGCTTTAGCGGCCTCCTACGAGCAGTACTTC
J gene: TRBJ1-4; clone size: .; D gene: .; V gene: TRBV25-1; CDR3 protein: CASSELSREKLFF; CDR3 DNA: TGTGCCAGCAGTGAATTATCCCGCGAAAAACTGTTTTTT